A single sample is the source of the 18 T cell receptor beta chains below, sequenced in a study of neurological immune-mediated disorders. TCRdb processed the 5' RACE reads anew with MiXCR; each CDR3 protein has one entry. There are around 100,000 distinct CDR3 sequences in the sample; roughly a tenth occur only once, and around 3.1% lies in the top ten. As to time point: longitudinal time-point 3. Sequenced: PBMCs. Receptors originate from a female donor with HTLV-1-associated myelopathy (HAM/TSP).

This clonotype came up a few times. The V call is TRBV5-1, the J call TRBJ2-7; 9 bases line up with TRBD1. Germline lookup yields CDR1 SGHRS and CDR2 YFSETQ. Trimming at V came to 0 bases and at J to 6 bases, leaving 1 base not matched to a gene. The CDR3 has 13 amino acids. In nucleotides, the CDR3 is TGCGCCAGCAGCTTGGGGGACAGGGCCGAGCAGTACTTC. This encodes CASSLGDRAEQYF.

This clonotype was recorded many times. This rearrangement joins TRBV20-1 to TRBJ1-2; D perhaps matches TRBD1 (5 bases). The V end was cut by 5 bases, the J end by 2 bases, with 21 bases between. This CDR3 region has 16 residues. Germline values: CDR1 DFQATT, CDR2 SNEGSKA (reference sequence). CDR3 coding DNA: TGCAGTGCTTCTCCTAGGGGTTTCTGGGGGAACTATGGCTACACCTTC. Its translation is CSASPRGFWGNYGYTF.

This clonotype was counted many times. The V and J genes are TRBV7-2 and TRBJ1-4; D is ambiguous. The CDR3 extends over 13 amino acids. CDR1 and CDR2 (germline): SGHTA, FQGNSA. V shed 5 bases and J shed 8 bases, with 12 bases lying between them. Here the CDR3 reads CASSRKGREKLFF. The CDR3 coding sequence is TGTGCCAGCAGCCGGAAGGGCAGAGAAAAACTGTTTTTT.

This clonotype has ten or more counts. This chain uses TRBV12-3 or TRBV12-4 with TRBJ2-1, with 9 bases that match TRBD2. Unmatched junction bases numbered 11, after V lost 6 bases and J lost 2 bases. This CDR3 has 17 amino acids. CDR3 loop: CASSRLPRGGAYNEQFF. For the CDR3, the DNA is TGTGCCAGCAGCCGCCTCCCGCGCGGGGGGGCCTACAATGAGCAGTTCTTC.

With respect to this clonotype: A junction end diverges from the germline sequence, so it may reflect a read error. The chain links TRBV9 to TRBJ1-1, with 8 bases that match TRBD1. The CDR3 sequence is 15 residues long. The germline V gene encodes CDR1 SGDLS and CDR2 YYNGEE. In DNA, the CDR3 is TGTGTCAGCAGCGTAGGCGACAGGGGGAACACTGAAGCTTTCTTT. Amino acids: CVSSVGDRGNTEAFF.

A few counts support this clonotype. A much larger clone is a single base away; this may be a read error. This rearrangement joins TRBV12-3 or TRBV12-4 to TRBJ2-2; D unresolved. The CDR3 covers 14 residues. V was cut by 7 bases and J by 4 bases, with 13 bases left in between. CDR3: CASTSRDCTGELFF. CDR3 bases: TGTGCCAGCACCTCAAGGGATTGCACCGGGGAGCTGTTTTTT.

At least ten counts were recorded for this clonotype. The V call is TRBV11-2, the J call TRBJ2-2, with D uncertain. Germline V lookup: CDR1 SGHAT, CDR2 FQNNGV. V was clipped by 5 bases and J by 4 bases, with 11 bases between them. The CDR3 loop spans 14 amino acids. The CDR3: CASSLDFGTGELFF. The CDR3 nucleotides are TGTGCCAGCAGCCTCGACTTCGGCACCGGGGAGCTGTTTTTT.

This clonotype came up many times. The chain is built from TRBV12-3 or TRBV12-4 and TRBJ2-5; a possible D gene is TRBD1 (5 bases). The CDR3 extends over 12 amino acids. V was trimmed by 5 bases and J by 5 bases, leaving 9 bases between them. The CDR3, as DNA: TGTGCCAGCAGTACAGGCCTCGAGACCCAGTACTTC. It codes for CASSTGLETQYF.

This clonotype was found many times. CDR3 region: CASSHTRGELFF. As DNA, the CDR3 is TGCGCCAGCAGCCATACTAGGGGGGAGCTGTTTTTT. The chain carries TRBV5-1 and TRBJ2-2, with D possibly being TRBD2 (5 bases). CDR1 and CDR2 (germline): SGHRS, YFSETQ. The CDR3 covers 12 residues. V was clipped by 4 bases and J by 8 bases, with 9 bases between them.

This clonotype has at least ten counts. The V call is TRBV25-1, the J call TRBJ2-1; 10 bases match TRBD1. CDR3 length: 15 residues. V was pared by 5 bases and J by 8 bases, with 9 bases of the junction left unmatched. Germline lookup yields CDR1 MGHDK and CDR2 SYGVNS. CDR3 loop: CASSPRTGGIDEQFF. The CDR3 DNA follows: TGTGCCAGCAGTCCCCGGACAGGGGGGATCGATGAGCAGTTCTTC.

This clonotype was seen repeatedly, ten times or more. The chain combines TRBV14 with TRBJ2-3, with a possible D match to TRBD2 (5 bases). Germline CDR1 reads SGHDN; CDR2 reads FVKESK. The CDR3 loop spans 12 amino acids. With 4 bases removed from V and 9 bases from J, the gap between germline ends came to 11 bases. Here the CDR3 DNA reads TGTGCCAGCAGCCCCTCGGGATGGACGCAGTATTTT. As protein: CASSPSGWTQYF. Variable domain in full (rest from reference TRBV14 and TRBJ2-3): EAGVTQFPSHSVIEKGQTVTLRCDPISGHDNLYWYRRVMGKEIKFLLHFVKESKQDESGMPNNRFLAERTGGTYSTLKVQPAELEDSGVYFCASSPSGWTQYFGPGTRLTVL.

This clonotype was seen repeatedly, ten times or more. This chain joins TRBV5-1 and TRBJ2-1, with 9 bases aligning to TRBD1. CDR3 length: 13 residues. Trimming at V came to 5 bases and at J to 9 bases, leaving 6 bases not matched to a gene. Germline loops: CDR1 SGHRS, CDR2 YFSETQ. The CDR3 DNA is TGCGCCAGCAGGTATACAGGGGGCCGTGAGCAGTTCTTC. This encodes CASRYTGGREQFF. The full variable domain, in which reference TRBV5-1 and TRBJ2-1 provide the parts outside the CDR3, is KAGVTQTPRYLIKTRGQQVTLSCSPISGHRSVSWYQQTPGQGLQFLFEYFSETQRNKGNFPGRFSGRQFSNSRSEMNVSTLELGDSALYLCASRYTGGREQFFGPGTRLTVL.

In its sample, this clonotype was seen a few times. The chain recombines TRBV3-1 with TRBJ2-5; D perhaps matches TRBD2 (6 bases). The germline gives CDR1 LGHDT, CDR2 YNNKEL (reference sequence). The CDR3 has 15 residues. Trimming removed 3 bases at V and 3 bases at J, with 14 bases between. CDR3 coding DNA: TGTGCCAGCAGCCAGGCCGGGACTTTCAAAGAGACCCAGTACTTC. This encodes CASSQAGTFKETQYF.

The table lists this clonotype with many counts. The chain combines TRBV3-1 with TRBJ1-6; TRBD1 might be the D (5 bases). V was clipped by 1 base and J by 4 bases, with 5 bases between them. The CDR3 contains 14 residues. Germline CDR1 reads LGHDT; CDR2 reads YNNKEL (reference sequence). The CDR3 protein is CASSQGQYNSPLHF. The CDR3 DNA is TGTGCCAGCAGCCAAGGACAGTATAATTCACCCCTCCACTTT.

This clonotype was seen at least ten times. This chain joins TRBV9 and TRBJ2-5; 9 bases agree with TRBD1. J lost 5 bases, V lost 3 bases, and 8 bases had no gene match. CDR1 is SGDLS, CDR2 YYNGEE, per germline. The CDR3 sequence is 15 residues long. CDR3 residues: CASSGGGQGRETQYF. As DNA, the CDR3 is TGTGCCAGCAGCGGCGGGGGACAGGGTCGGGAGACCCAGTACTTC.

This clonotype was found many times. The V call is TRBV3-1, the J call TRBJ1-3; D unclear. CDR3 length: 17 amino acids. Germline loops: CDR1 LGHDT, CDR2 YNNKEL (reference sequence). The V end lost 0 bases, the J end lost 3 bases, and 15 bases lay between the germline ends. CDR3 amino acids: CASSQDTSLGYGNTIYF. The CDR3 DNA reads as TGTGCCAGCAGCCAAGATACATCTTTGGGTTATGGAAACACCATATATTTT.

This clonotype has ten or more counts. The rearrangement links TRBV5-1 to TRBJ2-7; the D gene is possibly TRBD1 (6 bases). The CDR3 is 15 amino acids. CDR1 is SGHRS and CDR2 is YFSETQ in the germline V gene. V was trimmed by 3 bases and J by 2 bases, leaving 15 bases between them. The CDR3 bases are TGCGCCAGCAGCTCGCAAACAGGGCCCACCTACGAGCAGTACTTC. Protein: CASSSQTGPTYEQYF.

This clonotype was seen ten or more times. This sequence joins TRBV20-1 and TRBJ2-5; TRBD2 agrees at 9 bases. Germline CDR1 reads DFQATT; CDR2 reads SNEGSKA (reference sequence). V shed 5 bases, J shed 5 bases, and the junction held 12 bases outside the gene matches. This CDR3 spans 15 amino acids. DNA for the CDR3: TGCAGTGCTGAAATCCCGGGACTAGCTACGGAGACCCAGTACTTC. As protein: CSAEIPGLATETQYF.